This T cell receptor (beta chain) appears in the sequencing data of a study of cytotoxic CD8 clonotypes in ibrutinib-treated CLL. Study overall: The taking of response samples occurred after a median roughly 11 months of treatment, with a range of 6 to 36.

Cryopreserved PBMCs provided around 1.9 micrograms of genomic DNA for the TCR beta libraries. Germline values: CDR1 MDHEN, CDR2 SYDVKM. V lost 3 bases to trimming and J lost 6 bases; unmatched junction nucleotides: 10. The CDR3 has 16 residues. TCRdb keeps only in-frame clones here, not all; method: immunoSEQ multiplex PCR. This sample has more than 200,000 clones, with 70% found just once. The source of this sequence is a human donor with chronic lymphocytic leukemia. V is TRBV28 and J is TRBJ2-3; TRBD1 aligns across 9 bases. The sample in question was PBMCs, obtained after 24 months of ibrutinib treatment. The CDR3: CASSLNDRGRTDTQYF. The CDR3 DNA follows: TGTGCCAGCAGTTTGAATGACAGGGGGAGGACCGATACGCAGTATTTT.